This T cell receptor beta chain was sequenced for a study of shared T cell receptors in the human thymus. The method was immunoSEQ multiplex PCR; TCRdb's version includes in-frame clones alone and lacks a portion of them. The sample records about 660,000 clones, 88% being singletons. The CDR3 loop spans 19 amino acids. Trimming at V came to 5 bases and at J to 2 bases, leaving 14 bases not matched to a gene. Germline V gives CDR1 MNHEY, CDR2 SMNVEV (reference sequence). In addition, the sample was reused for a study of human thymus T cells. Per that study: Among the donors, all were healthy Finnish infants having corrective surgery for congenital heart defects. From resections taken during corrective heart surgery, the thymus tissue was obtained. What related research reported was that thymic repertoires overlapped highly among unrelated individuals.

This chain uses TRBV27 with TRBJ2-7; 14 nucleotides match TRBD2. Sequences were obtained from thymocytes. The sequence was obtained from a boy in the first two years of life with a congenital heart defect. The CDR3 here is CASSPRGLAGEPFPYEQYF. CDR3 bases: TGTGCCAGCAGTCCTAGGGGACTAGCGGGAGAGCCCTTCCCCTACGAGCAGTACTTC.